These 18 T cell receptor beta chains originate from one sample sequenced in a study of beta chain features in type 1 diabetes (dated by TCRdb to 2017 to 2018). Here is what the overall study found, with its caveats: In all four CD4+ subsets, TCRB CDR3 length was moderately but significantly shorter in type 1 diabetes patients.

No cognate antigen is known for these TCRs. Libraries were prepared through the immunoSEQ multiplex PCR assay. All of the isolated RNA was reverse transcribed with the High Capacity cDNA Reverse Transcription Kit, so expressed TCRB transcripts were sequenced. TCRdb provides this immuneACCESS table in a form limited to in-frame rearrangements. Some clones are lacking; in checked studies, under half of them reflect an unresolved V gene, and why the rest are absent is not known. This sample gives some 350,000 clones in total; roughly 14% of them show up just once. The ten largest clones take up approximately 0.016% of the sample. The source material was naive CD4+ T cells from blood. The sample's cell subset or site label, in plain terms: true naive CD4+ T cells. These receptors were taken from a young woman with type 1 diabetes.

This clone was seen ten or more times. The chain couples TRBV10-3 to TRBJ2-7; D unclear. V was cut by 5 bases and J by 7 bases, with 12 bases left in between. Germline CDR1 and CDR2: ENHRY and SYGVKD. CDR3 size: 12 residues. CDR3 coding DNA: TGTGCCATCAGTACACATGCCTGGGAGCAGTACGTC. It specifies CAISTHAWEQYV.

The CDR3 sequence is CASSVGSGMETQYF. CDR3 nucleotide sequence: TGTGCCAGCAGCGTAGGTAGCGGGATGGAGACCCAGTACTTC. This chain joins TRBV9 and TRBJ2-5, with 8 bases matching TRBD2. The length of the CDR3 is 14 residues. Germline values: CDR1 SGDLS, CDR2 YYNGEE. The ends lost 0 bases at V and 5 bases at J; junction bases unmatched: 3.

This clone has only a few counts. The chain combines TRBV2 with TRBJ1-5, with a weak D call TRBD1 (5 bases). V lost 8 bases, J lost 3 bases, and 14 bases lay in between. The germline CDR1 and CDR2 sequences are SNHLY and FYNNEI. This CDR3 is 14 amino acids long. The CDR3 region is CASHDSDFNQPQHF. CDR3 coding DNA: TGTGCCAGCCACGACAGTGACTTCAATCAGCCCCAGCATTTT.

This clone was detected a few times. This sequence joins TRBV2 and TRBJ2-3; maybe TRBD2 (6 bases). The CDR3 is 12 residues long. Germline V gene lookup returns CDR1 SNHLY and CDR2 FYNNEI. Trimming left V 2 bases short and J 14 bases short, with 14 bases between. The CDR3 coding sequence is TGTGCCAGCAGTGAAATCCCTCTGGGGGGGTATTTT. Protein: CASSEIPLGGYF.

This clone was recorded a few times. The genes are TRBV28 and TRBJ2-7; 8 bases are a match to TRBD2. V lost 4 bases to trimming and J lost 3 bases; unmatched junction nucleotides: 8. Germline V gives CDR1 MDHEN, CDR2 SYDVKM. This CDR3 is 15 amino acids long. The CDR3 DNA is TGTGCCAGCAGTTCGAGGAGCGGGAGTGTCTACGAGCAGTACTTC. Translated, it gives CASSSRSGSVYEQYF.

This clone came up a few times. As DNA, the CDR3 is TGCGCCAGCAGACCCCGGGACACCGTCTCCTACGAGCAGTACTTC. Translating it yields CASRPRDTVSYEQYF. This chain links TRBV5-1 with TRBJ2-7; weak D call: TRBD1 (6 bases). This CDR3 spans 15 amino acids. Per germline, CDR1 SGHRS and CDR2 YFSETQ. Between the trimmed V and J ends, which lost 5 bases and 0 bases, there was a span of 15 bases.

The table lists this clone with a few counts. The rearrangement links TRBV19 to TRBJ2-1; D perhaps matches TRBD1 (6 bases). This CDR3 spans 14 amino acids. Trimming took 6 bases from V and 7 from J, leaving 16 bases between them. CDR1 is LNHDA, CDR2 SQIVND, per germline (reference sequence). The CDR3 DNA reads TGTGCCAGTAGGACAGGTGCCCTCGGGAATGAGCAGTTCTTC. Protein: CASRTGALGNEQFF. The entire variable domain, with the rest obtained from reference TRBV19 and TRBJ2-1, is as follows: DGGITQSPKYLFRKEGQNVTLSCEQNLNHDAMYWYRQDPGQGLRLIYYSQIVNDFQKGDIAEGYSVSREKKESFPLTVTSAQKNPTAFYLCASRTGALGNEQFFGPGTRLTVL.

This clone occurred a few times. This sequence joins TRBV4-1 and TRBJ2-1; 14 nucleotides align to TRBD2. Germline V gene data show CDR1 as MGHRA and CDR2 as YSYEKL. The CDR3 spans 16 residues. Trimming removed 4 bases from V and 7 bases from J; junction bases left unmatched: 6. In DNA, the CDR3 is TGCGCCAGCAGCCGCCATGGACTAGCGGGAGGTAATGAGCAGTTCTTC. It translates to CASSRHGLAGGNEQFF.

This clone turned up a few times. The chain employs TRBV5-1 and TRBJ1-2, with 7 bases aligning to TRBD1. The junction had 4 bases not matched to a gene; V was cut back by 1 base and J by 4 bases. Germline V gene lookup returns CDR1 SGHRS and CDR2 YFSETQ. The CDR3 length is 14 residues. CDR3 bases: TGCGCCAGCAGCTTGTCAGGACAGGCCTATGGCTACACCTTC. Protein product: CASSLSGQAYGYTF.

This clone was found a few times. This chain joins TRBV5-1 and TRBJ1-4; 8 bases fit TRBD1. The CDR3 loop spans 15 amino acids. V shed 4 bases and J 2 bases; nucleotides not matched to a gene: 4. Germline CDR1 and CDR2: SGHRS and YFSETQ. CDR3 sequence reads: CASSRTGFTNEKLFF. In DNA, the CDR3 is TGCGCCAGCAGCCGGACAGGGTTTACTAATGAAAAACTGTTTTTT.

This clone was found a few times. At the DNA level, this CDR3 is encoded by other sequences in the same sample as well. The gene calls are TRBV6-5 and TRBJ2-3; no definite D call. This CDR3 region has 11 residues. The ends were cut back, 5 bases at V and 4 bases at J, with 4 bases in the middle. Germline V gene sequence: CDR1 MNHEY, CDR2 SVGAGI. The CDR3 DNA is TGTGCCAGCAGTCTCTCAGATACGCAGTATTTT. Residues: CASSLSDTQYF.

CDR3 in amino acids: CASRSSDRIGNTIYF. DNA of the CDR3: TGTGCCAGCAGATCCAGCGACAGGATTGGAAACACCATATATTTT. The chain has TRBV11-2 and TRBJ1-3; D may be TRBD1 (6 bases). V lost 6 bases and J lost 3, with 15 bases in between. The CDR3 is made up of 15 amino acids. CDR1 is SGHAT and CDR2 is FQNNGV in the germline V gene. Full variable domain (remainder filled in from reference TRBV11-2 and TRBJ1-3): EAGVAQSPRYKIIEKRQSVAFWCNPISGHATLYWYQQILGQGPKLLIQFQNNGVVDDSQLPKDRFSAERLKGVDSTLKIQPAKLEDSAVYLCASRSSDRIGNTIYFGEGSWLTVV.

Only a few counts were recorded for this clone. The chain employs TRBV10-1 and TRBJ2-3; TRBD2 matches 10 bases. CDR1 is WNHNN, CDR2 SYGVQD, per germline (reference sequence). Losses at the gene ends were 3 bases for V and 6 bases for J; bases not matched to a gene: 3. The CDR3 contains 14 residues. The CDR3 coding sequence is TGCGCCAGCAGTGATTCTAGCGGGAGTGATACGCAGTATTTT. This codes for CASSDSSGSDTQYF.

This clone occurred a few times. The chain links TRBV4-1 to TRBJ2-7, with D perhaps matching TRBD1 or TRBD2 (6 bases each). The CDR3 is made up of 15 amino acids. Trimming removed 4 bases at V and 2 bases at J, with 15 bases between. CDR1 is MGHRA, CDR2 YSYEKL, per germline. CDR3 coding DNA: TGCGCCAGCAGCCTCCGACTAGAGGGGGCCTACGAGCAGTACGTC. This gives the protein CASSLRLEGAYEQYV.

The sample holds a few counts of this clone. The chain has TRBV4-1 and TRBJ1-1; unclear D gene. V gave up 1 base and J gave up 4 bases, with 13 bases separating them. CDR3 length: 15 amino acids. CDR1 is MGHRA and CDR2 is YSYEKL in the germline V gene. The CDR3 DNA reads TGCGCCAGCAGCCAAGTGACCCCAGGATTCACTGAAGCTTTCTTT. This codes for CASSQVTPGFTEAFF.

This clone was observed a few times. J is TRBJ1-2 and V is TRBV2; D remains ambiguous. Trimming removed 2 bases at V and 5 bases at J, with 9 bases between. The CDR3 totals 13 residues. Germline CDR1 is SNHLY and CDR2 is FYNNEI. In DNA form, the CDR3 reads TGTGCCAGCAGTGAACGCCAGACTTATGGCTACACCTTC. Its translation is CASSERQTYGYTF.

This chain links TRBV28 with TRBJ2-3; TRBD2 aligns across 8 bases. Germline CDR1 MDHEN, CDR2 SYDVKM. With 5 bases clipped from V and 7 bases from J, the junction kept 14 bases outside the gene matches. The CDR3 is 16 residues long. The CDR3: CASSPLPTSVGYTQYF. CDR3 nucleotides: TGTGCCAGCAGTCCCCTCCCGACTAGCGTAGGGTATACGCAGTATTTT.

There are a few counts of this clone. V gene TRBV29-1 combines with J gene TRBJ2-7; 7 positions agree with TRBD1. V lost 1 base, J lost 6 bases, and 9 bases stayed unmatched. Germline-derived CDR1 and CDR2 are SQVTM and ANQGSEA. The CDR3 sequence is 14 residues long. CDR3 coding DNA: TGCAGCGTTGAAGTCGGCAGGGGGAACGGCGAGCAGTACTTC. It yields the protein CSVEVGRGNGEQYF.